A selection of T cell receptor beta chains follows, all from one sample in a study of T cell responses to AZD1222 COVID-19 vaccine. Produced via immunoSEQ multiplex PCR; TCRdb's table is partial and in-frame only. The profile shows nearly 110,000 clones, roughly 90% of them singletons. Specimen: peripheral blood, collected on day 0 of AZD1222 vaccination. The source of these receptors is an adult in good health. The CDR3 runs from the conserved cysteine through the conserved F or W. The order of the fields is J gene, D gene, clone size, V gene, CDR3 DNA, CDR3 protein. D genes are given only for firm matches. A clone size is listed for some rows: how often the clone was seen (once, few, many), or a class if it is expanded.

j_call: TRBJ2-1
d_call: .
clone_size: .
v_call: TRBV7-3
cdr3_nt: TGTGCCAGCAGCTTATTAGCGTACAATGAGCAGTTCTTC
cdr3_aa: CASSLLAYNEQFF

j_call: TRBJ1-2
d_call: .
clone_size: .
v_call: TRBV6-6
cdr3_nt: TGTGCCAGCAGTTACGTGACAGCTAACTATGGCTACACCTTC
cdr3_aa: CASSYVTANYGYTF

j_call: TRBJ2-7
d_call: TRBD1
clone_size: .
v_call: TRBV5-4
cdr3_nt: TGTGCCAGCAGCTTGGGACCCGCCGGGACAGGGCGCAACGAGCAGTACTTC
cdr3_aa: CASSLGPAGTGRNEQYF

j_call: TRBJ2-1
d_call: TRBD2
clone_size: .
v_call: TRBV19
cdr3_nt: TGTGCCAGTAAGACGTTAGCGGGAGGGCAATACAATGAGCAGTTCTTC
cdr3_aa: CASKTLAGGQYNEQFF

j_call: TRBJ2-3
d_call: .
clone_size: many
v_call: TRBV19
cdr3_nt: TGTGCCAGTAGTCCACGGGGGGCTCTTAGCACAGATACGCAGTATTTT
cdr3_aa: CASSPRGALSTDTQYF

j_call: TRBJ2-7
d_call: TRBD2
clone_size: .
v_call: TRBV28
cdr3_nt: TGTGCCAGCAGTTTAAGGTTAGCGGGAGGGCTTTGGTCCTACGAGCAGTACTTC
cdr3_aa: CASSLRLAGGLWSYEQYF

j_call: TRBJ1-4
d_call: .
clone_size: .
v_call: TRBV11-2
cdr3_nt: TGTGCCAGCAGCTTGAGAGGGGGGAATGAAAAACTGTTTTTT
cdr3_aa: CASSLRGGNEKLFF

j_call: TRBJ2-4
d_call: .
clone_size: .
v_call: TRBV7-9
cdr3_nt: TGTGCCAGCAGCTTTGACACGGTCGACATTCAGTACTTC
cdr3_aa: CASSFDTVDIQYF

j_call: TRBJ1-5
d_call: .
clone_size: .
v_call: TRBV12-3/TRBV12-4
cdr3_nt: TGTGCCAGCAGCCCCACCGGGAACGGGGCCCAGCATTTT
cdr3_aa: CASSPTGNGAQHF

j_call: TRBJ2-3
d_call: TRBD1
clone_size: .
v_call: TRBV7-3
cdr3_nt: TGTGCCAGCAGCTCGCGACAGGGGACAGATACGCAGTATTTT
cdr3_aa: CASSSRQGTDTQYF

j_call: TRBJ2-3
d_call: .
clone_size: .
v_call: TRBV12-3/TRBV12-4
cdr3_nt: TGTGCCAGCAGTTTCTCTACAGATACGCAGTATTTT
cdr3_aa: CASSFSTDTQYF

j_call: TRBJ2-1
d_call: TRBD2
clone_size: once
v_call: TRBV7-2
cdr3_nt: TGTGCCAGCAGCTCGAGACTAGCGAGCAAAGACAATGAGCAGTTCTTC
cdr3_aa: CASSSRLASKDNEQFF